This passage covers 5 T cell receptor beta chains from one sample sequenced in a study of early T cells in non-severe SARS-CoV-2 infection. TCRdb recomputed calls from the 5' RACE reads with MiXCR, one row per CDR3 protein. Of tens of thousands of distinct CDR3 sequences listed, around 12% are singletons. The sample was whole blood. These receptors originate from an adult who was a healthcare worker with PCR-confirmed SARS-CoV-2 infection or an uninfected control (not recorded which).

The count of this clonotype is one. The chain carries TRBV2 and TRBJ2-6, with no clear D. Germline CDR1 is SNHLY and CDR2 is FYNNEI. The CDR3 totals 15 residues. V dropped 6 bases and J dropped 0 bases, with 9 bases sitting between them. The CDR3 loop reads CASRARSSGANVLTF. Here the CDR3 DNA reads TGTGCCAGCAGAGCCCGAAGCTCTGGGGCCAACGTCCTGACTTTC.

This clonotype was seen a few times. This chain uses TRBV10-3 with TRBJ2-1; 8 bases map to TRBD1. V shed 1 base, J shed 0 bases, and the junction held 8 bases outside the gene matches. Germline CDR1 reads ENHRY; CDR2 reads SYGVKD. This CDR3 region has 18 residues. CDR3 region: CAISEYPGQASSYNEQFF. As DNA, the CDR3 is TGTGCCATCAGTGAGTATCCGGGACAGGCGAGCTCCTACAATGAGCAGTTCTTC.

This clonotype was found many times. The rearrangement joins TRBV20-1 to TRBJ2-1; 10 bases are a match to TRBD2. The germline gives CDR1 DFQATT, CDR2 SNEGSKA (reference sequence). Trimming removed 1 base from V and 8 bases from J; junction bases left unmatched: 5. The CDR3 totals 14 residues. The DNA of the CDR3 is TGCAGTGCTAGAGGAACTAGCGGGAAACATGAGCAGTTCTTC. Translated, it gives CSARGTSGKHEQFF.

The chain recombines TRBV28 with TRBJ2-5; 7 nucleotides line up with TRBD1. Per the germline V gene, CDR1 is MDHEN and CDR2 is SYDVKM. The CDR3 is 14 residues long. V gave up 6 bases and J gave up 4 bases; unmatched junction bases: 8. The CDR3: CASSNRGRVETQYF. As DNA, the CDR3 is TGTGCCAGCAGCAACAGGGGAAGGGTAGAGACCCAGTACTTC.

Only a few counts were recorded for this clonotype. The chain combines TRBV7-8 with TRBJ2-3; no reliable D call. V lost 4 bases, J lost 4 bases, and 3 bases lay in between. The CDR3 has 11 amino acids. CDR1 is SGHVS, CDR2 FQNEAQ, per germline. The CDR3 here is CASSWADTQYF. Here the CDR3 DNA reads TGTGCCAGCAGCTGGGCAGATACGCAGTATTTT.